The clone carrying this T cell receptor (beta chain) was counted at least ten times. As yet, its antigen is unknown. CDR3 length: 13 amino acids. V was pared by 7 bases and J by 4 bases, with 11 bases between. CDR1 and CDR2 (germline): SNHLY, FYNNEI. Using its own MiXCR run on the 5' RACE reads, TCRdb lists one record per CDR3 protein. The repertoire holds around 50,000 distinct CDR3 sequences, with 17% as singletons. Study-wide findings and caveats: Tumor Tregs overlapped most with tumor, then blood, naive CD4+ cells. The larger cohort examined one V-J beta rearrangement, not whole repertoires.

The source of this sequence is a female donor with breast cancer. The sample comprised naive CD4+ T cells sorted from blood. Subset indicated: naive CD4+ T cells, CD4+CD45RA+CD25-. This sequence joins TRBV2 and TRBJ1-5, with a weak D call TRBD1 (5 bases). The CDR3 protein is CASTSTVNQPQHF. As DNA, the CDR3 is TGTGCCAGCACATCGACAGTTAATCAGCCCCAGCATTTT.